Listed here are 11 T cell receptor beta chains from one sample, sequenced in a study of OX40 agonist ivuxolimab in advanced cancers. The assay was immunoSEQ multiplex PCR, and TCRdb's table has in-frame clones only and misses some. The data show some 58,000 clones, approximately 90% seen once. The specimen was CD4+ or CD8+ T cells sorted from blood, collected in a trial of the OX40 agonist ivuxolimab. The receptors stem from an adult with an advanced solid tumor such as melanoma, head and neck, liver or kidney cancer.

This clone has a single count. The V gene is TRBV5-1, the J gene TRBJ1-6; D unclear. The CDR3 consists of 12 residues. CDR1 and CDR2 from the germline V gene are SGHRS and YFSETQ. V dropped 5 bases and J dropped 5 bases, with 5 bases sitting between them. CDR3 region: CASRTNNSPLHF. In DNA, the CDR3 is TGCGCCAGCAGGACCAATAATTCACCCCTCCACTTT.

The genes are TRBV9 and TRBJ1-4; the match to TRBD1 covers 8 bases. Germline V gene sequence: CDR1 SGDLS, CDR2 YYNGEE. V was clipped by 4 bases and J by 3 bases; unmatched bases: 14. The CDR3 is 18 amino acids. Here the CDR3 reads CASSRTISPTGANEKLFF. The CDR3 nucleotides read TGTGCCAGCAGCAGAACGATCAGCCCGACAGGGGCTAATGAAAAACTGTTTTTT.

The chain uses TRBV9 and TRBJ2-5; the D is unclear. V was shortened by 0 bases and J by 2 bases, with 11 bases between the two germline ends. The CDR3 loop spans 15 amino acids. CDR1 and CDR2 (germline): SGDLS, YYNGEE. The CDR3 loop is CASSVGALGQETQYF. CDR3 in DNA: TGTGCCAGCAGCGTAGGGGCGCTCGGGCAAGAGACCCAGTACTTC.

The rearrangement links TRBV18 to TRBJ2-2; D is perhaps TRBD2 (5 bases). The CDR3 runs 16 residues. Trimming stripped 3 bases from V and 4 bases from J, with 15 bases between. The germline CDR1 and CDR2 sequences are KGHSH and LQKENI. CDR3 in amino acids: CASSPPSGVGTGELFF. The CDR3 bases are TGTGCCAGCTCACCTCCGTCCGGGGTGGGCACCGGGGAGCTGTTTTTT.

The rearrangement uses TRBV30 and TRBJ2-5, with 10 bases matching TRBD1. The CDR3 consists of 12 residues. The V and J ends lost 5 bases and 3 bases, in that order; junction bases with no gene match: 0. CDR1 and CDR2 from the germline V gene are GTSNPN and SVGIG (reference sequence). The DNA of the CDR3 is TGTGCCTGGGGGACAGGGGAAGAGACCCAGTACTTC. Amino acid sequence: CAWGTGEETQYF. Supplemented by reference TRBV30 and TRBJ2-5, the full variable domain reads SQTIHQWPATLVQPVGSPLSLECTVEGTSNPNLYWYRQAAGRGLQLLFYSVGIGQISSEVPQNLSASRPQDRQFILSSKKLLLSDSGFYLCAWGTGEETQYFGPGTRLLVL.

V is TRBV6-5 and J is TRBJ2-1, with 8 positions matching TRBD1. V was pared by 6 bases and J by 12 bases, with 4 bases of the junction left unmatched. This CDR3 region has 11 residues. In germline, CDR1 is MNHEY, CDR2 SVGAGI. CDR3 in DNA: TGTGCCAGCAGGCGACAGGGGAGGCAGTTCTTC. Translation gives CASRRQGRQFF.

This chain joins TRBV7-3 and TRBJ1-1, with D possibly matching TRBD1 (5 bases). In germline, CDR1 is SGHTA, CDR2 FQGTGA. With 8 bases removed from V and 6 bases from J, the gap between germline ends came to 16 bases. The CDR3 loop spans 13 amino acids. CDR3 nucleotides: TGTGCCAGCGCCAGAGGGAGGGGCGCTGAAGCTTTCTTT. As protein: CASARGRGAEAFF.

This chain connects TRBV2 to TRBJ2-2; TRBD1 aligns across 7 bases. V was clipped by 7 bases and J by 1 base; unmatched bases: 3. The CDR3 covers 14 residues. The V gene's germline CDR1 is SNHLY and CDR2 FYNNEI. CDR3 nucleotides: TGTGCCAGCACCTGGGACAGGAACACCGGGGAGCTGTTTTTT. It encodes CASTWDRNTGELFF.

The chain uses TRBV25-1 and TRBJ1-6; tentatively, D is TRBD1 (5 bases). Trimming removed 1 base from V and 6 bases from J, with 16 bases in between. Per germline, CDR1 MGHDK and CDR2 SYGVNS. CDR3 size: 17 residues. The CDR3 sequence: CASSELEGPSGNSPLHF. The CDR3 DNA is TGTGCCAGCAGTGAATTGGAGGGGCCATCTGGTAATTCACCCCTCCACTTT.

The chain links TRBV28 to TRBJ2-2, with TRBD2 matching over 8 bases. CDR1 MDHEN and CDR2 SYDVKM come from the germline V gene. The junction had 6 bases not matched to a gene; V was cut back by 8 bases and J by 4 bases. This CDR3 comprises 14 residues. CDR3 region: CASGSGSRTGELFF. As DNA, the CDR3 is TGTGCCAGCGGAAGCGGGAGTCGCACCGGGGAGCTGTTTTTT.

The chain couples TRBV5-1 to TRBJ1-6, with TRBD1 identical over 7 bases. V dropped 4 bases and J dropped 8; count of bases not matched to a gene: 6. The germline gives CDR1 SGHRS, CDR2 YFSETQ. The CDR3 sequence is 14 residues long. CDR3 DNA sequence: TGCGCCAGCAGCCTAGACAGGGAGGATTCACCCCTCCACTTT. Encoded protein: CASSLDREDSPLHF.